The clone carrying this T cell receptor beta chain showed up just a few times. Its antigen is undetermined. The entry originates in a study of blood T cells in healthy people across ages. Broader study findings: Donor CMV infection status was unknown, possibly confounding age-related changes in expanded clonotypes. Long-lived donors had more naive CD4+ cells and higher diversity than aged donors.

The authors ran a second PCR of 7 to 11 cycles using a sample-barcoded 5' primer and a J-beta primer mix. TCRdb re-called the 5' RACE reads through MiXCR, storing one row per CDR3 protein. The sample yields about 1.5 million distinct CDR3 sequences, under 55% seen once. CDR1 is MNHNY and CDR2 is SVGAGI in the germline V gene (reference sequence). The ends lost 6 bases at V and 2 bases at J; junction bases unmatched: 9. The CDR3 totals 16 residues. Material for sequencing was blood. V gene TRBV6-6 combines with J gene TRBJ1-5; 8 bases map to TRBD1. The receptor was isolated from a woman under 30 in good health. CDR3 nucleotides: TGTGCCAGCAGGCGACAGGGGCTGGGGGGCAATCAGCCCCAGCATTTT. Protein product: CASRRQGLGGNQPQHF.